The 11 T cell receptor beta chains in this list originate from one sample, sequenced in a study of shared clonotypes between healthy human individuals. Profiling relied on immunoSEQ multiplex PCR, and the TCRdb table lists in-frame clones only, not all of them. The sample lists around 2.5 million clones; roughly 93% were seen once. Sequenced material: naive CD4+ T cells from PBMCs. Indicated subset: CD45RA+ positively selected. The origin of the receptors is a man between 18 and 29 years old in good health. Some clones in this sample may be carry-over from other donors' samples.

The genes are TRBV18 and TRBJ1-2; D perhaps matches TRBD1 (5 bases). This CDR3 region has 16 residues. Germline V gene lookup returns CDR1 KGHSH and CDR2 LQKENI. V lost 4 bases to trimming and J lost 0 bases, with 15 bases between them. CDR3 amino acids: CASSRLQTESNYGYTF. The CDR3 nucleotides read TGTGCCAGCTCACGATTACAGACAGAGTCTAACTATGGCTACACCTTC. The full variable domain, its missing parts supplied by reference TRBV18 and TRBJ1-2, is NAGVMQNPRHLVRRRGQEARLRCSPMKGHSHVYWYRQLPEEGLKFMVYLQKENIIDESGMPKERFSAEFPKEGPSILRIQQVVRGDSAAYFCASSRLQTESNYGYTFGSGTRLTVV.

The chain has TRBV7-8 and TRBJ2-1; possible D gene TRBD2, 6 bases. Germline V gene sequence: CDR1 SGHVS, CDR2 FQNEAQ. Trimming removed 6 bases from V and 7 bases from J, with 22 bases in between. The CDR3 runs 16 residues. The CDR3 coding sequence is TGTGCCAGCAGACCCCAGCTGCCCGGGAGTGGTAATGAGCAGTTCTTC. Protein sequence: CASRPQLPGSGNEQFF.

On this clone itself: Other DNA sequences of this sample code for an identical CDR3. The DNA of the CDR3 is TGCGCCAGCAGCTTGTCGGGCACCGACACCGGGGAGCTGTTTTTT. Residues: CASSLSGTDTGELFF. This chain connects TRBV5-1 to TRBJ2-2, with unresolved D. V shed 1 base and J shed 3 bases, with 10 bases lying between them. CDR1 and CDR2 (germline): SGHRS, YFSETQ. CDR3 length equals 15 residues.

The rearrangement uses TRBV18 and TRBJ1-1; TRBD1 matches 8 bases. The CDR3 has 16 residues. Germline trimming cut 4 bases from V and 6 bases from J; bases unmatched to any gene: 13. Germline V gene lookup returns CDR1 KGHSH and CDR2 LQKENI. The CDR3 reads CASSLGQGAAIAEAFF. The CDR3 DNA reads TGTGCCAGCTCACTGGGGCAGGGGGCGGCGATCGCTGAAGCTTTCTTT.

V is TRBV7-8 and J is TRBJ1-6; weak D call: TRBD1 (5 bases). The germline V gene encodes CDR1 SGHVS and CDR2 FQNEAQ. The CDR3 sequence is 16 residues long. V dropped 1 base and J dropped 7 bases, with 14 bases sitting between them. The CDR3 bases are TGTGCCAGCAGCTTAGAGGGGTTTGGAACCAATTCACCCCTCCACTTT. Protein sequence: CASSLEGFGTNSPLHF.

The chain combines TRBV11-2 with TRBJ2-7; no definite D call. There are 14 residues in the CDR3. The V gene's germline CDR1 is SGHAT and CDR2 FQNNGV. V was pared by 1 base and J by 6 bases, with 13 bases between. The CDR3 DNA follows: TGTGCCAGCAGCTTAGGGGCTGAATGGGGCGAGCAGTACTTC. This gives the protein CASSLGAEWGEQYF.

The CDR3: CASSQFSSYNEQFF. The CDR3 DNA sequence: TGTGCCAGCAGTCAATTTAGCTCCTACAATGAGCAGTTCTTC. The chain employs TRBV7-9 and TRBJ2-1, with D unresolved. The CDR3 runs to 14 residues. V was pared by 6 bases and J by 0 bases, with 9 bases between. The germline V gene encodes CDR1 SEHNR and CDR2 FQNEAQ (reference sequence).

About this clone itself: Within the sample, other DNA sequences also encode this same CDR3. This chain links TRBV28 with TRBJ2-7, with D unclear. This CDR3 comprises 11 residues. Germline V gives CDR1 MDHEN, CDR2 SYDVKM. The germline V and J ends were trimmed by 3 bases and 7 bases, with 7 bases remaining between them. CDR3 amino acids: CASSLRREQYF. The CDR3 nucleotides read TGTGCCAGCAGTTTGCGTCGGGAGCAGTACTTC.

This clone was seen once. V gene TRBV7-3 combines with J gene TRBJ2-1, with no clear D. From germline, CDR1 is SGHTA and CDR2 FQGTGA. The CDR3 is 13 amino acids. The ends were cut back, 2 bases at V and 5 bases at J, with 7 bases in the middle. The chain's CDR3 is CASSLSHNNEQFF. The CDR3, as DNA: TGTGCCAGCAGCTTATCCCACAACAATGAGCAGTTCTTC.

The CDR3 region is CASSSPPSGGYNEQFF. The CDR3 DNA sequence: TGCGCCAGCAGCTCACCTCCTAGCGGGGGGTACAATGAGCAGTTCTTC. J is TRBJ2-1 and V is TRBV5-1; 11 positions agree with TRBD2. V shed 3 bases and J 4 bases; nucleotides not matched to a gene: 6. This CDR3 comprises 16 residues. Germline values: CDR1 SGHRS, CDR2 YFSETQ. The full variable domain, completed using reference TRBV5-1 and TRBJ2-1, is KAGVTQTPRYLIKTRGQQVTLSCSPISGHRSVSWYQQTPGQGLQFLFEYFSETQRNKGNFPGRFSGRQFSNSRSEMNVSTLELGDSALYLCASSSPPSGGYNEQFFGPGTRLTVL.

The rearrangement joins TRBV11-2 to TRBJ2-7; TRBD1 agrees at 11 bases. V shed 5 bases, J shed 3 bases, and the junction held 9 bases outside the gene matches. The CDR3 extends over 16 amino acids. Germline-derived CDR1 and CDR2 are SGHAT and FQNNGV. The CDR3 coding sequence is TGTGCCAGCAGCACTGGGACAGGGGGAGCGTACTACGAGCAGTACTTC. Its protein is CASSTGTGGAYYEQYF.